One sample yielded the 28 T cell receptor beta chains listed below, sequenced in a study of metastatic and nonmetastatic thyroid tumors. Thyroid surgery was performed in patients who had received no treatment beforehand. MiXCR was used by TCRdb to re-call the PCR reads. The sample shows approximately 23,000 clones, 20% to 25% of them seen only once. Sample: blood. Every receptor here comes from a male donor with papillary thyroid cancer or a benign thyroid nodule (not recorded which). Some clones in this sample may be carry-over from other donors' samples.

There are many counts of this clone. The gene calls are TRBV7-6 and TRBJ2-7; 11 nucleotides match TRBD1. J was trimmed by 3 bases and V by 5 bases; bases with no gene match: 6. This CDR3 contains 15 residues. Germline-derived CDR1 and CDR2 are SGHVS and FNYEAQ. The CDR3 region is CASSPPDRGLYEQYF. CDR3 coding DNA: TGTGCCAGCAGCCCCCCGGACAGGGGGCTCTACGAGCAGTACTTC. Full variable domain (rest looked up from reference TRBV7-6 and TRBJ2-7): GAGVSQSPRYKVTKRGQDVALRCDPISGHVSLYWYRQALGQGPEFLTYFNYEAQQDKSGLPNDRFSAERPEGSISTLTIQRTEQRDSAMYRCASSPPDRGLYEQYFGPGTRLTVT.

This clone was picked up many times. V usage is TRBV12-3 or TRBV12-4 and J usage is TRBJ2-1; maybe TRBD1 (6 bases). Between the trimmed V and J ends, which lost 8 bases and 6 bases, there was a span of 17 bases. The CDR3 runs 14 residues. CDR3 nucleotide sequence: TGTGCCAGCCGAGGTGAGGGGGAAGTCAATGAGCAGTTCTTC. This gives the protein CASRGEGEVNEQFF.

The J gene is TRBJ1-2, the V gene TRBV3-1; TRBD1 aligns across 9 bases. J was trimmed by 6 bases and V by 0 bases; bases with no gene match: 11. CDR1 and CDR2 from the germline V gene are LGHDT and YNNKEL (reference sequence). This CDR3 region has 17 residues. The CDR3 bases are TGTGCCAGCAGCCAAGATCTGGGGGACAGGGAAGTGGATGGCTACACCTTC. This codes for CASSQDLGDREVDGYTF.

V usage is TRBV6-1 and J usage is TRBJ2-7; D possibly matches TRBD1 or TRBD2 (5 bases each). Germline V gene sequence: CDR1 MNHNS, CDR2 SASEGT. Trimming left V 4 bases short and J 5 bases short, with 12 bases between. There are 13 residues in the CDR3. The CDR3 loop is CASSVPGSHEQYF. Here the CDR3 DNA reads TGTGCCAGCAGTGTCCCAGGGAGCCACGAGCAGTACTTC.

The CDR3 DNA sequence: TGTGCCACCAGCAGAGTTCCGCCTGGGCAGAATCAGCCCCAGCATTTT. This encodes CATSRVPPGQNQPQHF. The chain combines TRBV15 with TRBJ1-5; no firm D call. V shed 1 base and J shed 4 bases, with 14 bases lying between them. CDR1 is LNHNV, CDR2 YYDKDF, per germline (reference sequence). There are 16 residues in the CDR3.

This clone was detected ten times or more. This sequence joins TRBV28 and TRBJ1-6, with D possibly TRBD1 on 5 matching bases. The V and J ends lost 5 bases and 6 bases respectively, with 11 bases between them. CDR1 and CDR2 from the germline V gene are MDHEN and SYDVKM. The CDR3 extends over 14 amino acids. The CDR3 sequence: CASSPGTSNSPLHF. CDR3 DNA: TGTGCCAGCAGTCCCGGGACTTCTAATTCACCCCTCCACTTT.

Concerning this clone: A much larger clonotype is one base distant, so this may be a read error. The same CDR3 arises from other DNA sequences in this sample as well. The J gene is TRBJ1-1, the V gene TRBV7-9; D unresolved. Germline-derived CDR1 and CDR2 are SEHNR and FQNEAQ (reference sequence). V was shortened by 3 bases and J by 0 bases, with 8 bases between the two germline ends. The CDR3 extends over 14 amino acids. The CDR3 region is CASSFSTLNTEAFF. The CDR3 DNA reads TGTGCCAGCAGCTTTTCTACACTGAACACTGAAGCTTTCTTT. The whole variable domain, filled in from reference TRBV7-9 and TRBJ1-1, reads DTGVSQNPRHKITKRGQNVTFRCDPISEHNRLYWYRQTLGQGPEFLTYFQNEAQLEKSRLLSDRFSAERPKGSFSTLEIQRTEQGDSAMYLCASSFSTLNTEAFFGQGTRLTVV.

The gene calls are TRBV19 and TRBJ1-3; D gene unclear. This CDR3 has 13 residues. Germline CDR1 is LNHDA and CDR2 is SQIVND (reference sequence). Trimming pared 6 bases from V and 5 bases from J, leaving 11 bases between. In DNA, the CDR3 is TGTGCCAGTAGAAACAGTAGTAGAAACACCATATATTTT. Protein sequence: CASRNSSRNTIYF.

This clone was seen a few times. This may arise from a read error, as a much more abundant clone is one base away. The chain couples TRBV10-3 to TRBJ2-3; D may be TRBD1 or TRBD2 (5 bases each). Germline CDR1 and CDR2: ENHRY and SYGVKD. The CDR3 extends over 13 amino acids. In DNA form, the CDR3 reads TGTTCCATCAGTACCGGGGCCACAGATACGCAGTATTTT. This codes for CSISTGATDTQYF.

The chain couples TRBV12-3 or TRBV12-4 to TRBJ2-3; possibly TRBD1 for D (6 bases). Trimming left V 5 bases short and J 5 bases short, with 20 bases between. The CDR3 consists of 16 residues. The CDR3 coding sequence is TGTGCCAGCAGTCCAACTCTGTTGGGGGCCGGAGATACGCAGTATTTT. It codes for CASSPTLLGAGDTQYF.

The chain combines TRBV19 with TRBJ2-3; D is possibly TRBD2 (5 bases). This CDR3 is built from 16 residues. V was cut by 3 bases and J by 6 bases, with 19 bases left in between. Germline values: CDR1 LNHDA, CDR2 SQIVND (reference sequence). CDR3 sequence reads: CASSIGMGGPSDTQYF. The CDR3 DNA is TGTGCCAGTAGTATCGGGATGGGCGGACCTTCTGATACGCAGTATTTT.

This clone has at least ten counts. The gene calls are TRBV20-1 and TRBJ2-7, with D possibly being TRBD1 (6 bases). This CDR3 region has 13 residues. Trimming removed 3 bases from V and 2 bases from J, with 11 bases in between. CDR1 and CDR2 (germline): DFQATT, SNEGSKA (reference sequence). CDR3 in DNA: TGCAGTGCTAGTAACCAGGGGACCTACGAGCAGTACTTC. Protein: CSASNQGTYEQYF.

This clone was detected once. The conserved closing phenylalanine or tryptophan is absent in this CDR3, likely reflecting a read error. The V and J genes are TRBV6-1 and TRBJ2-1; D possibly corresponds to TRBD2 (5 bases). The ends were cut back, 6 bases at V and 7 bases at J, with 22 bases in the middle. CDR3 length: 16 residues. CDR1 MNHNS and CDR2 SASEGT come from the germline V gene. The DNA for the CDR3 is TGTGCCAGCAGCCTCGAGGGTAGCCACCCAAGTAATGAGCAGTTCATC. Protein: CASSLEGSHPSNEQFI.

This chain connects TRBV28 to TRBJ1-1, with 7 bases fitting TRBD1. J was trimmed by 6 bases and V by 8 bases; bases with no gene match: 6. CDR3 length equals 12 residues. Germline-derived CDR1 and CDR2 are MDHEN and SYDVKM. The CDR3 DNA follows: TGTGCCAGCCGTCCAGGGGGGGCTGAAGCTTTCTTT. As protein: CASRPGGAEAFF.

This clone has a count of ten or more. Written as DNA, the CDR3 is TGTGCCAGCAGCACCATTAGGGGGTATGAGCAGTTCTTC. This sequence encodes CASSTIRGYEQFF. The chain couples TRBV7-9 to TRBJ2-1; tentatively, D is TRBD1 (6 bases). The germline V and J ends were trimmed by 5 bases and 8 bases, with 13 bases remaining between them. CDR1 and CDR2 from the germline V gene are SEHNR and FQNEAQ (reference sequence). The length of the CDR3 is 13 residues.

This clone was picked up many times. The genes are TRBV3-1 and TRBJ1-1; D call uncertain. CDR3 size: 12 residues. CDR1 LGHDT and CDR2 YNNKEL come from the germline V gene (reference sequence). V lost 4 bases and J 1 base, leaving 4 bases between the germline ends. CDR3 protein: CASSRRNTEAFF. The CDR3 DNA reads TGTGCCAGCAGCCGTAGGAACACTGAAGCTTTCTTT.

This clone has more than one count but fewer than ten. A much bigger clone sits one base away, suggesting this may be a read error. The conserved final phenylalanine or tryptophan is absent from the CDR3, which likely points to a read error. This chain connects TRBV9 to TRBJ1-2, with no clear D. V was trimmed by 0 bases and J by 5 bases, leaving 5 bases between them. The CDR3 runs 12 residues. Per germline, CDR1 SGDLS and CDR2 YYNGEE. The DNA for the CDR3 is TGTGCCAGCAGCGTAGATCTGTATGGCTACACCTTA. It specifies CASSVDLYGYTL.

The chain carries TRBV20-1 and TRBJ1-1; a possible D gene is TRBD1 (6 bases). The CDR3 totals 17 residues. The ends were cut back, 2 bases at V and 0 bases at J, with 19 bases in the middle. Germline-derived CDR1 and CDR2 are DFQATT and SNEGSKA (reference sequence). The CDR3 region is CSARLTARGSMNTEAFF. CDR3 DNA: TGCAGTGCTAGACTAACCGCGAGGGGGTCAATGAACACTGAAGCTTTCTTT.

CDR3 coding DNA: TGCGCCAGCAGCCAAGCACAGGGGAACTATGGCTACACCTTC. Amino acid sequence: CASSQAQGNYGYTF. The chain carries TRBV4-1 and TRBJ1-2, with 7 nucleotides matching TRBD1. This CDR3 is 14 amino acids long. The J segment lost 2 bases and the V segment lost 1 base, leaving 1 base of the junction unmatched. The germline V gene has CDR1 MGHRA and CDR2 YSYEKL.

This chain connects TRBV15 to TRBJ1-5, with D perhaps matching TRBD1 (6 bases). Trimming left V 2 bases short and J 4 bases short, with 18 bases between. The CDR3 spans 17 residues. In germline, CDR1 is LNHNV, CDR2 YYDKDF (reference sequence). The CDR3 loop is CATSRFRDNGANQPQHF. In DNA, the CDR3 is TGTGCCACCAGCAGATTCCGGGACAATGGGGCAAATCAGCCCCAGCATTTT.

This clone was counted ten times or more. The rearrangement links TRBV2 to TRBJ2-4, with 12 bases aligning to TRBD1. Trimming removed 5 bases from V and 9 bases from J; junction bases left unmatched: 8. Germline loops: CDR1 SNHLY, CDR2 FYNNEI. The CDR3 totals 15 residues. The DNA of the CDR3 is TGTGCCAGCAGTCCGGCACCGGGACAGGGGGCCATTCAGTACTTC. The encoded protein is CASSPAPGQGAIQYF.

The sample holds many counts of this clone. J is TRBJ2-3 and V is TRBV15; perhaps TRBD1 as D (6 bases). The length of the CDR3 is 19 residues. Germline CDR1 LNHNV, CDR2 YYDKDF (reference sequence). Trimming stripped 3 bases from V and 1 base from J, with 23 bases between. The DNA for the CDR3 is TGTGCCACCAGCAGTGTATCCGGGACACACACAACCGGCACAGATACGCAGTATTTT. Translated: CATSSVSGTHTTGTDTQYF.

This rearrangement joins TRBV28 to TRBJ2-5; 8 nucleotides line up with TRBD2. The CDR3 is 14 amino acids. The trim removed 6 bases at V and 1 base at J, leaving 4 bases unmatched. Germline V lookup: CDR1 MDHEN, CDR2 SYDVKM. The CDR3 DNA follows: TGTGCCAGCAGATCTACTAGCGGCCAAGAGACCCAGTACTTC. Translation: CASRSTSGQETQYF.

In its sample, this clone was seen many times. The chain recombines TRBV28 with TRBJ2-7; 12 bases map to TRBD2. The CDR3 is 14 residues long. Trimming took 10 bases from V and 3 from J; bases not matched to a gene: 7. The germline gives CDR1 MDHEN, CDR2 SYDVKM. CDR3 nucleotide sequence: TGTGCCACCCTGACTAGCGGGAGTATCTACGAGCAGTACTTC. It specifies CATLTSGSIYEQYF.

The chain carries TRBV6-5 and TRBJ2-2; 8 bases fit TRBD1. V was clipped by 6 bases and J by 7 bases; unmatched bases: 7. Germline-derived CDR1 and CDR2 are MNHEY and SVGAGI. The CDR3 is 14 residues long. The CDR3, as DNA: TGTGCCAGCAGGTTACAGGGGGTTAGCGGGGAGCTGTTTTTT. This encodes CASRLQGVSGELFF.

This clone was seen only a few times. A much larger clone lies a single base off, so this may be a read error. The gene calls are TRBV2 and TRBJ2-3; 8 positions match TRBD1. This CDR3 comprises 14 residues. Germline loops: CDR1 SNHLY, CDR2 FYNNEI. In DNA form, the CDR3 reads TGTGCCAGCAGTGTAGGACAGGGCACAGGTACGCAGTATTTT. It yields the protein CASSVGQGTGTQYF.

This clone was counted many times. V and J are TRBV6-6 and TRBJ2-7; TRBD1 matches at 10 bases. This CDR3 is 18 amino acids long. Germline lookup yields CDR1 MNHNY and CDR2 SVGAGI (reference sequence). J gave up 3 bases and V 6 bases, and 17 bases lay outside the gene matches. CDR3 residues: CASSPGQGSGISNYEQYF. CDR3 coding DNA: TGTGCCAGCAGCCCGGGACAGGGGTCGGGGATTAGCAACTACGAGCAGTACTTC.

The V and J genes are TRBV30 and TRBJ1-2; D call uncertain. The V end lost 5 bases, the J end lost 5 bases, and 21 bases lay between the germline ends. The CDR3 runs 15 residues. Germline CDR1 is GTSNPN and CDR2 is SVGIG (reference sequence). The CDR3 spells CAWDKVRGRRYGYTF. As DNA, the CDR3 is TGTGCCTGGGATAAAGTCAGAGGGCGTAGATATGGCTACACCTTC.